Below, 10 T cell receptor beta chains from the same sample are listed, as sequenced in a study of blood T cell repertoires in COVID-19. The data were produced by immunoSEQ multiplex PCR, yet TCRdb's version contains in-frame clones alone and is incomplete. The sample carries approximately 450,000 clones, 75% to 90% recorded once. Source material: peripheral blood. The origin of the receptors is a woman aged 25 to 39 with acute or convalescent COVID-19.

The chain links TRBV27 to TRBJ1-5; perhaps TRBD1 as D (6 bases). This CDR3 comprises 13 residues. Trimming removed 5 bases from V and 6 bases from J, with 11 bases in between. CDR1 and CDR2 (germline): MNHEY, SMNVEV (reference sequence). DNA of the CDR3: TGTGCCAGCAGTACAGGGTTAATTCAGCCCCAGCATTTT. Translated, it gives CASSTGLIQPQHF.

The chain is built from TRBV6-5 and TRBJ2-7; perhaps TRBD1 as D (6 bases). Germline V lookup: CDR1 MNHEY, CDR2 SVGAGI. The CDR3 sequence is 12 residues long. The germline V and J ends were trimmed by 7 bases and 1 base, with 8 bases remaining between them. The CDR3 DNA sequence: TGTGCCAGCAAACAGGGATCCTACGAGCAGTACTTC. Residues: CASKQGSYEQYF.

The chain joins TRBV5-1 to TRBJ1-5; 9 bases fit TRBD1. The germline V gene has CDR1 SGHRS and CDR2 YFSETQ. Trimming took 4 bases from V and 3 from J; bases not matched to a gene: 14. This CDR3 contains 18 residues. The CDR3 sequence: CASSRYINRGRYNQPQHF. As DNA, the CDR3 is TGCGCCAGCAGCAGGTATATAAACAGGGGGCGATACAATCAGCCCCAGCATTTT. Filled out from reference TRBV5-1 and TRBJ1-5, the complete variable domain reads KAGVTQTPRYLIKTRGQQVTLSCSPISGHRSVSWYQQTPGQGLQFLFEYFSETQRNKGNFPGRFSGRQFSNSRSEMNVSTLELGDSALYLCASSRYINRGRYNQPQHFGDGTRLSIL.

The chain couples TRBV14 to TRBJ1-1; 8 nucleotides agree with TRBD1. The CDR3 has 15 amino acids. The V and J ends lost 4 bases and 1 base, in that order; junction bases with no gene match: 5. In germline, CDR1 is SGHDN, CDR2 FVKESK. In nucleotides, the CDR3 is TGTGCCAGCAGCCCGCCTCAGGGGGCGAACACTGAAGCTTTCTTT. Translating gives CASSPPQGANTEAFF.

This sequence joins TRBV5-6 and TRBJ2-2; 9 positions agree with TRBD1. The V gene end was trimmed by 0 bases and the J gene end by 7 bases; junction bases not matched to a gene: 7. CDR3 length equals 16 residues. Germline CDR1 is SGHDT and CDR2 is YYEEEE. The CDR3 protein is CASSLDRGQYGGELFF. CDR3 sequence (DNA): TGTGCCAGCAGCTTGGACAGGGGGCAGTATGGCGGGGAGCTGTTTTTT. Together with reference TRBV5-6 and TRBJ2-2, the CDR3 gives the full variable domain: DAGVTQSPTHLIKTRGQQVTLRCSPKSGHDTVSWYQQALGQGPQFIFQYYEEEERQRGNFPDRFSGHQFPNYSSELNVNALLLGDSALYLCASSLDRGQYGGELFFGEGSRLTVL.

V usage is TRBV3-1 (or the pseudogene TRBV3-2) and J usage is TRBJ1-1, with TRBD1 as a possible D gene (5 bases). V shed 5 bases and J shed 1 base, with 11 bases lying between them. Germline V lookup: CDR1 LGHDT, CDR2 YNNKEL (reference sequence). The CDR3 totals 14 residues. The CDR3 loop is CASSFGGGNTEAFF. DNA for the CDR3: TGTGCCAGCAGCTTCGGGGGGGGGAACACTGAAGCTTTCTTT.

The count of this clone is one. The chain is built from TRBV12-3 or TRBV12-4 and TRBJ2-1; D is perhaps TRBD1 (5 bases). V was clipped by 6 bases and J by 4 bases, with 10 bases between them. CDR3 length: 13 residues. This chain's CDR3 is CASSQRGYNEQFF. The CDR3 nucleotides are TGTGCCAGCAGCCAAAGGGGTTACAATGAGCAGTTCTTC.

The table lists this clone with a count of one. The V call is TRBV24-1, the J call TRBJ2-1, with TRBD1 identical over 8 bases. The junction had 7 bases not matched to a gene; V was cut back by 9 bases and J by 4 bases. The CDR3 covers 14 residues. CDR1 is KGHDR and CDR2 is SFDVKD in the germline V gene. The CDR3 DNA follows: TGTGCCACCCATCCAGGACAGGGTTACAATGAGCAGTTCTTC. The encoded protein is CATHPGQGYNEQFF.

This chain joins TRBV19 and TRBJ1-5; a possible D gene is TRBD1 (6 bases). Germline V gene data show CDR1 as LNHDA and CDR2 as SQIVND (reference sequence). The V end was cut by 3 bases, the J end by 2 bases, with 11 bases between. The CDR3 spans 15 residues. The CDR3 spells CASSISGAGNQPQHF. For the CDR3, the DNA is TGTGCCAGTAGTATCTCAGGGGCTGGCAATCAGCCCCAGCATTTT.

The chain uses TRBV5-4 and TRBJ1-4; TRBD1 matches 10 bases. Germline CDR1 reads SGHNT; CDR2 reads YYREEE (reference sequence). The CDR3 is 15 residues long. Trimming cost V 4 bases and J 6 bases; bases outside gene matches: 6. Written as DNA, the CDR3 is TGTGCCAGCAGCCTCGGACAGGGGGGAGATGAAAAACTGTTTTTT. This translates into CASSLGQGGDEKLFF.